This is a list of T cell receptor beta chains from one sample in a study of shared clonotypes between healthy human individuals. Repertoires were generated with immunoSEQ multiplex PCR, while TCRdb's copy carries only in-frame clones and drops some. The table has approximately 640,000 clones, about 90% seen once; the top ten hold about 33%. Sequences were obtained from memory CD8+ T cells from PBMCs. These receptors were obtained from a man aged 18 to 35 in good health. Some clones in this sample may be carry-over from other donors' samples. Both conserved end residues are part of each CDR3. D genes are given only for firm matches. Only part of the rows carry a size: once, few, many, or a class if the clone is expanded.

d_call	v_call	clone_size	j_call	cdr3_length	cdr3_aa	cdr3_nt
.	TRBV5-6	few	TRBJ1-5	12	CASSGRNQPQHF	TGTGCCAGCAGCGGGCGGAATCAGCCCCAGCATTTT
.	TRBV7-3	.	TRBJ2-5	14	CASSPNWTKETQYF	TGTGCCAGCAGCCCAAACTGGACTAAAGAGACCCAGTACTTC
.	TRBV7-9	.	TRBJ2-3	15	CASSAPGHSTDTQYF	TGTGCCAGCAGCGCCCCGGGACACAGCACAGATACGCAGTATTTT
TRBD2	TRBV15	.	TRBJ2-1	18	CATSRERTSGRSYNEQFF	TGTGCCACCAGCAGAGAACGGACTAGCGGGAGATCCTACAATGAGCAGTTCTTC
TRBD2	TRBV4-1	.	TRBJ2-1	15	CASSQVPSGKDEQFF	TGCGCCAGCAGCCAAGTCCCTAGCGGGAAGGATGAGCAGTTCTTC
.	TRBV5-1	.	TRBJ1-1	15	CASSPFRSVNTEAFF	TGCGCCAGCAGCCCGTTTAGGAGCGTGAACACTGAAGCTTTCTTT
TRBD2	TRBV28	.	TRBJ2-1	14	CASSLAGDYNEQFF	TGTGCCAGCAGTCTAGCGGGAGACTACAATGAGCAGTTCTTC
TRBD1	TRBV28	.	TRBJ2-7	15	CASSFRDRGSYEQYF	TGTGCCAGCAGTTTCCGAGACAGGGGTTCCTACGAGCAGTACTTC
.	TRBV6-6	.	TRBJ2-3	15	CASSYPGGRPDTQYF	TGTGCCAGCAGTTATCCAGGGGGGAGGCCAGATACGCAGTATTTT
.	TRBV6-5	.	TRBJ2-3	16	CASSYSERGSTDTQYF	TGTGCCAGCAGTTACTCGGAACGGGGGAGCACAGATACGCAGTATTTT
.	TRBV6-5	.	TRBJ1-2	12	CASSPFLGGYTF	TGTGCCAGCAGCCCCTTCCTTGGTGGCTACACCTTC
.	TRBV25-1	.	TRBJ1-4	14	CASSERSLNEKLFF	TGTGCCAGCAGTGAGCGGTCGCTCAATGAAAAACTGTTTTTT
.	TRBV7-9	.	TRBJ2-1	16	CASSLRPAVVYNEQFF	TGTGCCAGCAGCTTAAGGCCAGCGGTGGTCTACAATGAGCAGTTCTTC
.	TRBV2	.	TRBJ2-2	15	CASSFGGYESGELFF	TGTGCCAGCAGTTTCGGGGGCTATGAGTCCGGGGAGCTGTTTTTT
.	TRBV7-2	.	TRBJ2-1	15	CASSYRYGHNNEQFF	TGTGCCAGCAGCTACCGGTACGGACACAACAATGAGCAGTTCTTC
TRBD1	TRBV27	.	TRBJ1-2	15	CASSPTGTGGTGYTF	TGTGCCAGCAGTCCGACGGGGACAGGGGGGACGGGCTACACCTTC
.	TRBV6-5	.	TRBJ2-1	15	CASSYSRTTYNEQFF	TGTGCCAGCAGTTACTCGAGGACTACCTACAATGAGCAGTTCTTC
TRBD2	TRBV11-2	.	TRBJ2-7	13	CASSWDYGYEQYF	TGTGCCAGCAGCTGGGACTACGGCTACGAGCAGTACTTC
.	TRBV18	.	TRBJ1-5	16	CASSPERYYSNQPQHF	TGTGCCAGCTCACCAGAACGGTATTATAGCAATCAGCCCCAGCATTTT
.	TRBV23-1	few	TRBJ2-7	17	CASSQPKLTGTPYEQYF	TGCGCCAGCAGTCAGCCGAAACTAACAGGGACTCCCTACGAGCAGTACTTC
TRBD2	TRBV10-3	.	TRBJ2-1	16	CAISEEGREGYNEQFF	TGTGCCATCAGTGAGGAGGGGCGGGAGGGATACAATGAGCAGTTCTTC
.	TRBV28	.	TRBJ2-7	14	CASKSGRSSYEQYF	TGTGCCAGCAAGTCAGGACGGAGCTCCTACGAGCAGTACTTC
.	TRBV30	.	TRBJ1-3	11	CAWRAGGTIYF	TGTGCCTGGAGGGCGGGCGGCACCATATATTTT
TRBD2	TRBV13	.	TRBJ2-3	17	CASSLLPTSGSSDTQYF	TGTGCCAGCAGCTTACTTCCGACTAGCGGGAGTTCAGATACGCAGTATTTT
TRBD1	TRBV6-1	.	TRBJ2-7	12	CASSHRGSEQYF	TGTGCCAGCAGCCACAGGGGGAGCGAGCAGTACTTC
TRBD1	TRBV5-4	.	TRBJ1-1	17	CASSHHTGTGLGTEAFF	TGTGCCAGCAGCCATCACACCGGGACAGGGTTGGGAACTGAAGCTTTCTTT
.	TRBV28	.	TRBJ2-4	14	CASSPRSQVNIQYF	TGTGCCAGCAGCCCCCGGTCCCAAGTAAACATTCAGTACTTC
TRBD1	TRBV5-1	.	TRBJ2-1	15	CASALRQGAYNEQFF	TGCGCCAGCGCCCTCCGACAGGGGGCATACAATGAGCAGTTCTTC
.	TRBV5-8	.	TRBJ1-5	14	CASSARTSNQPQHF	TGTGCCAGCAGCGCTAGGACCAGCAATCAGCCCCAGCATTTT
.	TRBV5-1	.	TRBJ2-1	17	CASSLMALAGSYNEQFF	TGCGCCAGCAGCTTGATGGCATTGGCGGGAAGCTACAATGAGCAGTTCTTC
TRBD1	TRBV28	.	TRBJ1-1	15	CASKKRDRVNTEAFF	TGTGCCAGCAAAAAAAGGGACAGGGTGAACACTGAAGCTTTCTTT
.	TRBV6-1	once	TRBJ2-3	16	CASSAQTSLLTDTQYF	TGTGCCAGCAGTGCACAAACTAGCCTCCTCACAGATACGCAGTATTTT
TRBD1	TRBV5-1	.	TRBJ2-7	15	CASSSRQGAEDEQYF	TGCGCCAGCAGCTCCCGACAGGGGGCGGAAGACGAGCAGTACTTC
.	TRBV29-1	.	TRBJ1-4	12	CSVLRDNEKLFF	TGCAGCGTTCTCCGGGATAATGAAAAACTGTTTTTT
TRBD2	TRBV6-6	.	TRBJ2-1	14	CASGLAGASNEQFF	TGTGCCAGCGGATTAGCGGGAGCATCCAATGAGCAGTTCTTC
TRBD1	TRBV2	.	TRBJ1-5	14	CASRAGGANQPQHF	TGTGCCAGCAGGGCAGGGGGGGCTAATCAGCCCCAGCATTTT
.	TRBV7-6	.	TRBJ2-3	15	CASSFKAEVADTQYF	TGTGCCAGCAGCTTTAAAGCGGAGGTTGCAGATACGCAGTATTTT
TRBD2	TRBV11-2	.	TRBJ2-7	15	CASSSLSGSPYEQYF	TGTGCCAGCAGCTCACTGAGCGGGAGTCCCTACGAGCAGTACTTC